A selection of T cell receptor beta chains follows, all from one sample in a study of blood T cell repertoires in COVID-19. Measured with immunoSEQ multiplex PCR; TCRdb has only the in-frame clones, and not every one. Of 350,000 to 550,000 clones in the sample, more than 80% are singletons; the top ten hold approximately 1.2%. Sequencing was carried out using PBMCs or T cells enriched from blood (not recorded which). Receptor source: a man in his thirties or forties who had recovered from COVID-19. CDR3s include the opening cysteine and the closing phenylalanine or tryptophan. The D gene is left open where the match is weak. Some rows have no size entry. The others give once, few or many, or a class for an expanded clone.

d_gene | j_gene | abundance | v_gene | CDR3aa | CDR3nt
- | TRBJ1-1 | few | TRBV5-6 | CASSLTPNTEAFF | TGTGCCAGCAGCTTGACACCGAACACTGAAGCTTTCTTT
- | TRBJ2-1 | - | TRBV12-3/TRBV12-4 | CASSSDYNDPFF | TGTGCCAGCAGTTCCGACTATAATGATCCGTTCTTC
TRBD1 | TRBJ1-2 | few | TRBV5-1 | CASSPLQGALMGYTF | TGCGCCAGCAGCCCCTTACAGGGGGCACTTATGGGCTACACCTTC
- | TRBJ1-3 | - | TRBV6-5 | CASSTDNGNTIYF | TGTGCCAGCAGCACAGATAACGGAAACACCATATATTTT
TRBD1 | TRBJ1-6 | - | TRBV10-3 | CAISSLGGQGAGISPLHF | TGTGCCATCAGTTCCCTGGGGGGACAGGGGGCTGGGATTTCACCCCTCCACTTT
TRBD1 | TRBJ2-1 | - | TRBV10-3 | CAISPGQDYNEQFF | TGTGCCATCAGCCCGGGACAGGACTACAATGAGCAGTTCTTC
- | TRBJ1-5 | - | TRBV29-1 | CSVERPDLEPQHF | TGCAGCGTTGAACGGCCAGACTTGGAGCCCCAGCATTTT
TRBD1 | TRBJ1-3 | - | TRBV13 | CASSPRQGKGGNTIYF | TGTGCCAGCAGCCCCCGACAGGGGAAAGGTGGAAACACCATATATTTT
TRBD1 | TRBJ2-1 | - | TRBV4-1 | CASSPRQGARYEQFF | TGCGCCAGCAGCCCCCGACAGGGGGCGAGGTATGAGCAGTTCTTC
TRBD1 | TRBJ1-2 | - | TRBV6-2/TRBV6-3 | CASSPRTGEAYGYTF | TGTGCCAGCAGTCCCCGGACAGGGGAAGCCTATGGCTACACCTTC
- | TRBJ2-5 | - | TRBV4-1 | CASSQAGGPETQYF | TGCGCCAGCAGCCAAGCTGGCGGTCCAGAGACCCAGTACTTC
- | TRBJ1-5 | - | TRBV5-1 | CASSWAPGSNQPQHF | TGCGCCAGCAGCTGGGCTCCGGGGAGCAATCAGCCCCAGCATTTT
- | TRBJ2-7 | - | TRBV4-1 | CASSQGGVGGFVHEQYF | TGCGCCAGCAGCCAAGGTGGTGTAGGGGGTTTTGTCCACGAGCAGTACTTC
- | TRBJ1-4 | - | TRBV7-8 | CASSLNFLGATNEKLFF | TGTGCCAGCAGCTTAAATTTCCTGGGAGCAACTAATGAAAAACTGTTTTTT
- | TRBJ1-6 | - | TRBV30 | CAWSWRWTPNSPLHF | TGTGCCTGGAGTTGGAGATGGACACCCAATTCACCCCTCCACTTT
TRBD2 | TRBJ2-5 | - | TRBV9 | CASSVASGRAQETQYF | TGTGCCAGCAGCGTAGCTAGCGGGAGGGCTCAGGAGACCCAGTACTTC
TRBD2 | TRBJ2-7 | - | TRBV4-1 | CASSQLAGTYEQYF | TGCGCCAGCAGCCAATTAGCGGGAACCTACGAGCAGTACTTC
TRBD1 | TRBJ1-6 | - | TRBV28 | CATVTGATNSPLHF | TGTGCCACCGTGACAGGGGCCACCAATTCACCCCTCCACTTT
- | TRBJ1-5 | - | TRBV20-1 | CSASGGSNQPQHF | TGCAGTGCTAGTGGAGGGAGCAATCAGCCCCAGCATTTT